This T cell receptor (beta chain) was recovered during a study of T-cell reconstitution after alpha-beta-depleted transplantation in children. The TCRbeta library was prepared with unique molecular identifiers. TCRdb used MiXCR to reprocess the PCR reads, holding one entry per CDR3 protein. The sample contains 300,000 or so distinct CDR3 sequences, approximately 9.6% of which appear only once. This clonotype was counted at least ten times. Germline-derived CDR1 and CDR2 are SGHVS and FNYEAQ. The J segment lost 4 bases and the V segment lost 5 bases, leaving 4 bases of the junction unmatched. The CDR3 consists of 14 residues.

The sequenced sample was PBMCs from the stem cell graft donor, obtained from the stem cell graft. This sequence was found in a human donor who donated a stem cell graft to a child with SCID. V gene TRBV7-6 combines with J gene TRBJ2-1, with 8 bases that match TRBD1. CDR3 in amino acids: CASSGTGGYNEQFF. The CDR3 nucleotides read TGTGCCAGCAGCGGGACAGGAGGTTACAATGAGCAGTTCTTC.